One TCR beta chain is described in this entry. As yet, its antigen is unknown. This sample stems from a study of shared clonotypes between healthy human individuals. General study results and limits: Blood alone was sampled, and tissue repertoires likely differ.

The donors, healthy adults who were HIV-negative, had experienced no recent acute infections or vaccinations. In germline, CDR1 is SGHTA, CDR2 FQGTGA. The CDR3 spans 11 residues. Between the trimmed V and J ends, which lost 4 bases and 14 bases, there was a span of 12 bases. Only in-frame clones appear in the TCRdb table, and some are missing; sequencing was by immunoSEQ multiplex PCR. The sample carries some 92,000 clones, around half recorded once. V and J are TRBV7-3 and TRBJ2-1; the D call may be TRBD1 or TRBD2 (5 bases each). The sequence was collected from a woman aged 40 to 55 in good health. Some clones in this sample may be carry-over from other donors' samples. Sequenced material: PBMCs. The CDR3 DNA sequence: TGTGCCAGCAGCTCCGGGACGCTGAAGTTCTTC. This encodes CASSSGTLKFF.